Listed below are T cell receptor beta chains from one sample, sequenced in a study of T cell repertoires in cytomegalovirus infection. TCRdb ran MiXCR on the reads and lists one entry per CDR3 protein. The table lists about 150,000 distinct CDR3 sequences, approximately 30% of them singletons, with around 50% in the top ten. These TCRs' antigens remain unknown. The sample in question was CD8+ T cells from cultured PBMCs, obtained from culture after CMV antigen stimulation. The receptors stem from a human donor in good health (CMV status not recorded). Some clones in this sample may be carry-over from other donors' samples. Each CDR3 is given with its conserved first and last residue. The D gene is left open where the match is weak. The size of a clone is reported for some rows only, either as once, few or many, or as a class for expanded clones.

CDR3aa: CASSTNPQGNEQFF
CDR3nt: TGTGCCAGTAGTACGAATCCTCAGGGGAATGAGCAGTTCTTC
v_gene: TRBV19
abundance: few
d_gene: NA
j_gene: TRBJ2-1

CDR3aa: CASSLHRDYEQYF
CDR3nt: TGTGCCAGCAGTTTGCACCGTGACTACGAGCAGTACTTC
v_gene: TRBV27
abundance: few
d_gene: NA
j_gene: TRBJ2-7

CDR3aa: CASSEGQGDSPLHF
CDR3nt: TGTGCCAGCAGTGAGGGTCAGGGAGACTCACCCCTCCACTTT
v_gene: TRBV2
abundance: few
d_gene: NA
j_gene: TRBJ1-6

CDR3aa: CASSDSVGYTEAFF
CDR3nt: TGTGCCAGCAGTGACTCGGTGGGGTACACTGAAGCTTTCTTT
v_gene: TRBV2
abundance: NA
d_gene: NA
j_gene: TRBJ1-1

CDR3aa: CVSSMTQNTEAFF
CDR3nt: TGTGTCAGTAGTATGACGCAGAACACTGAAGCTTTCTTT
v_gene: TRBV19
abundance: NA
d_gene: NA
j_gene: TRBJ1-1

CDR3aa: CATSREGGRGVEQFF
CDR3nt: TGTGCCACCAGCAGAGAGGGGGGGCGGGGAGTTGAGCAGTTCTTC
v_gene: TRBV15
abundance: few
d_gene: NA
j_gene: TRBJ2-1

CDR3aa: CASSLTGSTEAFF
CDR3nt: TGTGCCAGCAGTTTAACGGGAAGCACTGAAGCTTTCTTT
v_gene: TRBV27
abundance: NA
d_gene: NA
j_gene: TRBJ1-1

CDR3aa: CASSRTASYEQYF
CDR3nt: TGTGCCAGCAGCCGGACGGCCTCCTACGAGCAGTACTTC
v_gene: TRBV7-9
abundance: NA
d_gene: NA
j_gene: TRBJ2-7

CDR3aa: CASSMGLAVVLGNEQFF
CDR3nt: TGTGCCAGCAGCATGGGACTAGCGGTAGTTTTAGGCAATGAGCAGTTCTTC
v_gene: TRBV12-3/TRBV12-4
abundance: many
d_gene: TRBD2
j_gene: TRBJ2-1

CDR3aa: CASSPGTVNTEAFF
CDR3nt: TGTGCCAGCAGTCCTGGGACGGTGAACACTGAAGCTTTCTTT
v_gene: TRBV12-3/TRBV12-4
abundance: few
d_gene: NA
j_gene: TRBJ1-1

CDR3aa: CASSQIQGGEAFF
CDR3nt: TGTGCCAGCAGCCAAATACAGGGTGGTGAAGCTTTCTTT
v_gene: TRBV5-6
abundance: NA
d_gene: NA
j_gene: TRBJ1-1

CDR3aa: CASRGTAQETQYF
CDR3nt: TGTGCCAGTAGGGGGACAGCCCAAGAGACCCAGTACTTC
v_gene: TRBV19
abundance: NA
d_gene: TRBD1
j_gene: TRBJ2-5

CDR3aa: CASSSDTNYNEQFF
CDR3nt: TGTGCCAGCAGCTCTGACACCAACTACAATGAGCAGTTCTTC
v_gene: TRBV6-5
abundance: few
d_gene: NA
j_gene: TRBJ2-1

CDR3aa: CASSEMDRASDEQFF
CDR3nt: TGTGCCAGCAGTGAGATGGACAGGGCCTCTGATGAGCAGTTCTTC
v_gene: TRBV6-1
abundance: NA
d_gene: TRBD1
j_gene: TRBJ2-1

CDR3aa: CASSQVAGRETQYF
CDR3nt: TGCGCCAGCAGCCAAGTGGCAGGGAGAGAGACCCAGTACTTC
v_gene: TRBV4-1
abundance: NA
d_gene: NA
j_gene: TRBJ2-5

CDR3aa: CASKISGQPQHF
CDR3nt: TGTGCCAGTAAAATCAGTGGTCAGCCCCAGCATTTT
v_gene: TRBV19
abundance: NA
d_gene: NA
j_gene: TRBJ1-5

CDR3aa: CASSQDGGGLGTDTQYF
CDR3nt: TGCGCCAGCAGCCAAGACGGCGGGGGGCTAGGCACAGATACGCAGTATTTT
v_gene: TRBV4-1
abundance: NA
d_gene: TRBD2
j_gene: TRBJ2-3

CDR3aa: CASSLGALAGANVLTF
CDR3nt: TGTGCCAGCAGCTTGGGGGCGCTGGCCGGGGCCAACGTCCTGACTTTC
v_gene: TRBV7-9
abundance: NA
d_gene: NA
j_gene: TRBJ2-6

CDR3aa: CASGSPGVVEGYTF
CDR3nt: TGTGCTAGTGGTTCCCCCGGAGTTGTGGAAGGCTACACCTTC
v_gene: TRBV12-5
abundance: once
d_gene: NA
j_gene: TRBJ1-2

CDR3aa: CASSHPGTGRTEAFF
CDR3nt: TGCGCCAGCAGCCACCCCGGGACAGGGAGGACTGAAGCTTTCTTT
v_gene: TRBV4-1
abundance: NA
d_gene: TRBD1
j_gene: TRBJ1-1

CDR3aa: CASSHRPVNTEAFF
CDR3nt: TGTGCCAGCAGCCATAGACCAGTGAACACTGAAGCTTTCTTT
v_gene: TRBV7-6
abundance: once
d_gene: NA
j_gene: TRBJ1-1

CDR3aa: CASSEAPENTEAFF
CDR3nt: TGTGCCAGCAGTGAAGCGCCAGAGAACACTGAAGCTTTCTTT
v_gene: TRBV2
abundance: NA
d_gene: NA
j_gene: TRBJ1-1

CDR3aa: CASSLHSNQPQHF
CDR3nt: TGTGCCAGCAGTTTACATAGCAATCAGCCCCAGCATTTT
v_gene: TRBV28
abundance: few
d_gene: NA
j_gene: TRBJ1-5

CDR3aa: CASSLRGGMNTEAFF
CDR3nt: TGTGCCAGCAGTTTAAGGGGAGGGATGAACACTGAAGCTTTCTTT
v_gene: TRBV12-3/TRBV12-4
abundance: many
d_gene: NA
j_gene: TRBJ1-1

CDR3aa: CASSQDKGQGSYEQYF
CDR3nt: TGCGCCAGCAGCCAAGATAAGGGACAGGGGAGCTACGAGCAGTACTTC
v_gene: TRBV4-1
abundance: NA
d_gene: TRBD1
j_gene: TRBJ2-7

CDR3aa: CASSQGQGADTQYF
CDR3nt: TGTGCCAGCAGTCAGGGACAGGGCGCAGATACGCAGTATTTT
v_gene: TRBV12-3/TRBV12-4
abundance: NA
d_gene: TRBD1
j_gene: TRBJ2-3

CDR3aa: CASSQSRTGDGKLFF
CDR3nt: TGTGCCAGCAGCCAATCTCGCACCGGTGACGGAAAACTGTTTTTT
v_gene: TRBV7-6
abundance: few
d_gene: NA
j_gene: TRBJ1-4

CDR3aa: CASSGDTAITFVEQYF
CDR3nt: TGTGCCAGCAGTGGGGACACGGCAATCACCTTTGTCGAGCAGTACTTC
v_gene: TRBV6-6
abundance: few
d_gene: NA
j_gene: TRBJ2-7

CDR3aa: CASTYPGQGINTEAFF
CDR3nt: TGTGCCAGCACTTACCCGGGACAGGGTATCAACACTGAAGCTTTCTTT
v_gene: TRBV6-2/TRBV6-3
abundance: few
d_gene: TRBD1
j_gene: TRBJ1-1

CDR3aa: CASSLVLNEQFF
CDR3nt: TGTGCCAGCAGCTTAGTGTTGAATGAGCAGTTCTTC
v_gene: TRBV7-6
abundance: many
d_gene: NA
j_gene: TRBJ2-1

CDR3aa: CASSLEGTGGGGYTF
CDR3nt: TGTGCCAGCAGCTTAGAAGGGACGGGGGGCGGTGGCTACACCTTC
v_gene: TRBV7-6
abundance: NA
d_gene: NA
j_gene: TRBJ1-2

CDR3aa: CSAKVGGVGNEQFF
CDR3nt: TGCAGTGCCAAGGTGGGGGGGGTGGGGAATGAGCAGTTCTTC
v_gene: TRBV20-1
abundance: NA
d_gene: TRBD2
j_gene: TRBJ2-1

CDR3aa: CASLQFGLPGETQYF
CDR3nt: TGTGCCAGTCTACAATTCGGGTTACCAGGCGAGACCCAGTACTTC
v_gene: TRBV6-1
abundance: once
d_gene: NA
j_gene: TRBJ2-5

CDR3aa: CASSDPGGYGYTF
CDR3nt: TGTGCCAGCAGTGATCCGGGAGGCTATGGCTACACCTTC
v_gene: TRBV25-1
abundance: few
d_gene: NA
j_gene: TRBJ1-2

CDR3aa: CASSYGSGGDEQFF
CDR3nt: TGTGCCAGCAGTTACGGGAGTGGAGGTGATGAGCAGTTCTTC
v_gene: TRBV6-5
abundance: many
d_gene: NA
j_gene: TRBJ2-1

CDR3aa: CASNPTLREPGANVLTF
CDR3nt: TGTGCCAGCAACCCGACACTCAGGGAACCTGGGGCCAACGTCCTGACTTTC
v_gene: TRBV7-2
abundance: many
d_gene: NA
j_gene: TRBJ2-6

CDR3aa: CASSIEGTGYDEQFF
CDR3nt: TGTGCCAGTAGTATAGAGGGGACAGGGTATGATGAGCAGTTCTTC
v_gene: TRBV19
abundance: NA
d_gene: TRBD1
j_gene: TRBJ2-1

CDR3aa: CASSTGQGKETQYF
CDR3nt: TGTGCCAGCAGTACCGGCCAGGGGAAAGAGACCCAGTACTTC
v_gene: TRBV7-8
abundance: many
d_gene: NA
j_gene: TRBJ2-5

CDR3aa: CASSSGTGERNYGYTF
CDR3nt: TGTGCCAGCAGCAGCGGGACAGGGGAAAGGAACTATGGCTACACCTTC
v_gene: TRBV5-4
abundance: NA
d_gene: TRBD1
j_gene: TRBJ1-2

CDR3aa: CASSSLGTYSGNTIYF
CDR3nt: TGTGCCAGCAGTTCCTTGGGGACATACTCTGGAAACACCATATATTTT
v_gene: TRBV12-3/TRBV12-4
abundance: few
d_gene: NA
j_gene: TRBJ1-3

CDR3aa: CASSPPLGAWNSPLHF
CDR3nt: TGCGCCAGCAGCCCACCGTTGGGGGCTTGGAATTCACCCCTCCACTTT
v_gene: TRBV4-1
abundance: few
d_gene: NA
j_gene: TRBJ1-6

CDR3aa: CASSIDRSANSPLHF
CDR3nt: TGTGCCAGTAGTATAGATCGATCAGCGAATTCACCCCTCCACTTT
v_gene: TRBV19
abundance: few
d_gene: NA
j_gene: TRBJ1-6

CDR3aa: CSVESGGNTGELFF
CDR3nt: TGCAGCGTTGAAAGCGGGGGAAACACCGGGGAGCTGTTTTTT
v_gene: TRBV29-1
abundance: NA
d_gene: TRBD2
j_gene: TRBJ2-2

CDR3aa: CASSPGTFGDGYTF
CDR3nt: TGTGCCAGCAGCCCAGGGACATTTGGGGATGGCTACACCTTC
v_gene: TRBV7-8
abundance: few
d_gene: NA
j_gene: TRBJ1-2

CDR3aa: CSAKPGLYNEQFF
CDR3nt: TGCAGTGCGAAACCTGGCCTTTACAATGAGCAGTTCTTC
v_gene: TRBV20-1
abundance: NA
d_gene: NA
j_gene: TRBJ2-1

CDR3aa: CASSHRGLNYGYTF
CDR3nt: TGTGCCAGCAGTCACAGGGGTCTTAACTATGGCTACACCTTC
v_gene: TRBV6-6
abundance: many
d_gene: TRBD1
j_gene: TRBJ1-2

CDR3aa: CASTPRGVTHNEQFF
CDR3nt: TGTGCCAGCACCCCGAGGGGGGTTACTCACAATGAGCAGTTCTTC
v_gene: TRBV6-1
abundance: few
d_gene: NA
j_gene: TRBJ2-1

CDR3aa: CASLGGDYGYTF
CDR3nt: TGCGCCAGTCTAGGAGGGGACTATGGCTACACCTTC
v_gene: TRBV4-1
abundance: many
d_gene: NA
j_gene: TRBJ1-2